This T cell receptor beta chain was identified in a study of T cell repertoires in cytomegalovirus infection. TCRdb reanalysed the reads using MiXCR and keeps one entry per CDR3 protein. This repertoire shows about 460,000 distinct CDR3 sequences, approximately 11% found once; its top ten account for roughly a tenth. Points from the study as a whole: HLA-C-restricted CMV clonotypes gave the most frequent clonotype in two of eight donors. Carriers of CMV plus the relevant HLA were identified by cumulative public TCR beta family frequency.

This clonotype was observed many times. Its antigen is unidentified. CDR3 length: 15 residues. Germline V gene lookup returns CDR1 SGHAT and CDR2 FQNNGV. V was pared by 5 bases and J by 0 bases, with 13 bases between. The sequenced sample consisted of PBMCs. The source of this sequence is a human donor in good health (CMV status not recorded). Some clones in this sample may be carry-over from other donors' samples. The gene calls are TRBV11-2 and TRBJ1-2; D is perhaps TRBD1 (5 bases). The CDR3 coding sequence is TGTGCCAGCAGCCCACAGGCGAGAGCTAACTATGGCTACACCTTC. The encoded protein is CASSPQARANYGYTF. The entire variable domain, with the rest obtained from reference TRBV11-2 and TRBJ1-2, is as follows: EAGVAQSPRYKIIEKRQSVAFWCNPISGHATLYWYQQILGQGPKLLIQFQNNGVVDDSQLPKDRFSAERLKGVDSTLKIQPAKLEDSAVYLCASSPQARANYGYTFGSGTRLTVV.